A single sample gave rise to the 9 T cell receptor beta chains below, sequenced in a study of T cells after yellow fever vaccination. TCRdb re-analysed the 5' RACE reads in MiXCR, keeping a single row per CDR3 protein. This sample carries 450,000 to 550,000 distinct CDR3 sequences, around a fifth of them seen once, and the ten largest clones take about 16%. The sequences come from PBMCs, collected more than 20 days after the first yellow fever vaccination. These receptors all stem from a man aged 18 to 30 who received the YFV17D yellow fever vaccine.

This clonotype was found a few times. The CDR3 coding sequence is TGTGCCAGCAGCAAAGACAGGGGGCAAACTGAAGCTTTCTTT. Encoded protein: CASSKDRGQTEAFF. The chain couples TRBV7-2 to TRBJ1-1, with TRBD1 matching 10 bases. The CDR3 contains 14 residues. Germline lookup yields CDR1 SGHTA and CDR2 FQGNSA. V trimming: 5 bases; J trimming: 5 bases; junction bases outside the gene matches: 5.

V and J are TRBV20-1 and TRBJ2-4; D is possibly TRBD2 (6 bases). Trimming pared 0 bases from V and 6 bases from J, leaving 12 bases between. The CDR3 loop spans 14 amino acids. Germline V gene sequence: CDR1 DFQATT, CDR2 SNEGSKA (reference sequence). CDR3 loop: CSARDAGTGNIQYF. CDR3 coding DNA: TGCAGTGCTAGAGATGCGGGGACGGGAAACATTCAGTACTTC.

The chain joins TRBV11-2 to TRBJ2-5; TRBD2 aligns across 11 bases. With V trimmed by 3 bases and J by 6 bases, 15 bases remained unmatched. CDR3 length equals 18 residues. Germline V gene data show CDR1 as SGHAT and CDR2 as FQNNGV. CDR3 in DNA: TGTGCCAGCAGCTTCTACGGCGATAGCGGGGGGGTCCTGCAGACCCAGTACTTC. Protein: CASSFYGDSGGVLQTQYF.

V usage is TRBV25-1 and J usage is TRBJ2-3; D not resolved. Germline V gives CDR1 MGHDK, CDR2 SYGVNS. This CDR3 contains 15 residues. Trimming pared 1 base from V and 0 bases from J, leaving 8 bases between. This CDR3 is CASSESAVSTDTQYF. DNA of the CDR3: TGTGCCAGCAGTGAATCGGCCGTCAGCACAGATACGCAGTATTTT.

A few counts support this clonotype. The chain has TRBV6-2 or TRBV6-3 and TRBJ2-1; D is possibly TRBD2 (5 bases). Germline V gene lookup returns CDR1 MNHEY and CDR2 SVGEGT. There are 15 residues in the CDR3. The V end was cut by 7 bases, the J end by 5 bases, with 18 bases between. The chain's CDR3 is CASTNLQRYNNEQFF. CDR3 sequence (DNA): TGTGCCAGCACCAATCTTCAGCGGTACAACAATGAGCAGTTCTTC.

This clonotype was observed many times. The rearrangement links TRBV18 to TRBJ2-7; 9 nucleotides line up with TRBD1. Germline CDR1 KGHSH, CDR2 LQKENI. This CDR3 region has 14 residues. V was clipped by 8 bases and J by 2 bases; unmatched bases: 7. The DNA for the CDR3 is TGTGCCAGCAGCCCCGGGACAGGGCCCTACGAGCAGTACTTC. Translated, it gives CASSPGTGPYEQYF.

Only a few counts were recorded for this clonotype. This chain uses TRBV10-3 with TRBJ2-1; 11 bases fit TRBD2. The J segment lost 3 bases and the V segment lost 7 bases, leaving 2 bases of the junction unmatched. The CDR3 is 14 amino acids. Germline CDR1 reads ENHRY; CDR2 reads SYGVKD. CDR3 nucleotide sequence: TGTGCCATCAAAACTAGCGGGGGCTACAATGAGCAGTTCTTC. This sequence encodes CAIKTSGGYNEQFF.

This clonotype was recorded a few times. The CDR3 loop reads CSARALEDFPEQYF. The CDR3 DNA reads as TGCAGTGCTAGAGCCCTCGAGGACTTTCCCGAGCAGTACTTC. The chain couples TRBV20-1 to TRBJ2-7; a possible D gene is TRBD2 (5 bases). The V and J ends lost 1 base and 6 bases respectively, with 16 bases between them. Germline CDR1 reads DFQATT; CDR2 reads SNEGSKA (reference sequence). There are 14 residues in the CDR3.

The CDR3 here is CASSSSGANTDTQYF. Here the CDR3 DNA reads TGCGCCAGCAGCTCCTCGGGGGCCAACACAGATACGCAGTATTTT. The rearrangement joins TRBV5-1 to TRBJ2-3; tentatively, D is TRBD1 or TRBD2 (6 bases each). Trimming pared 3 bases from V and 2 bases from J, leaving 13 bases between. Per the germline V gene, CDR1 is SGHRS and CDR2 is YFSETQ. The CDR3 totals 15 residues. Full variable domain (missing parts from reference TRBV5-1 and TRBJ2-3): KAGVTQTPRYLIKTRGQQVTLSCSPISGHRSVSWYQQTPGQGLQFLFEYFSETQRNKGNFPGRFSGRQFSNSRSEMNVSTLELGDSALYLCASSSSGANTDTQYFGPGTRLTVL.